Each of the 10 T cell receptor beta chains below was sequenced from the same sample in a study of blood T cell repertoires in COVID-19. Generated by immunoSEQ multiplex PCR, the TCRdb table keeps only in-frame clones and is missing some. The sample contains about 160,000 clones, approximately 80% of which appear only once. What was sequenced was peripheral blood. These receptors were taken from a woman aged 55-70 years with acute or convalescent COVID-19.

The CDR3 DNA reads TGTGCCAGCAGCCAAGCCCCGGGAACCACTAATGAAAAACTGTTTTTT. Translating gives CASSQAPGTTNEKLFF. The V gene is TRBV4-2, the J gene TRBJ1-4; D gene uncertain. The CDR3 loop spans 16 amino acids. Per germline, CDR1 LGHNA and CDR2 YNFKEQ. V lost 1 base and J 2 bases, leaving 11 bases between the germline ends.

This clone was seen only once. The V call is TRBV5-1, the J call TRBJ2-7; D may be TRBD2 (6 bases). Trimming left V 2 bases short and J 0 bases short, with 9 bases between. CDR1 and CDR2 from the germline V gene are SGHRS and YFSETQ. The CDR3 runs to 14 residues. As DNA, the CDR3 is TGCGCCAGCAGCTTTGACGGGAGCTCCTACGAGCAGTACTTC. This encodes CASSFDGSSYEQYF.

The chain links TRBV29-1 to TRBJ2-6; D may be TRBD2 (5 bases). The CDR3 runs 17 residues. V was cut by 6 bases and J by 2 bases, with 20 bases left in between. Germline CDR1 SQVTM, CDR2 ANQGSEA. The CDR3 here is CSVSNLYRGTGANVLTF. CDR3 nucleotides: TGCAGCGTCTCCAACCTCTACCGGGGAACTGGGGCCAACGTCCTGACTTTC.

V is TRBV4-2 and J is TRBJ1-2; the D is unclear. CDR3 length: 15 amino acids. Trimming stripped 0 bases from V and 8 bases from J, with 16 bases between. CDR1 and CDR2 (germline): LGHNA, YNFKEQ. In DNA form, the CDR3 reads TGTGCCAGCAGCCAAGAGGGGAGCCCTATGGGGGGCTACACCTTC. It translates to CASSQEGSPMGGYTF.

For this clone: An end of the junction does not agree with germline; a read error may underlie this. The chain is built from TRBV6-1 and TRBJ1-5; TRBD1 agrees at 8 bases. Germline CDR1 MNHNS, CDR2 SASEGT. The CDR3 has 14 amino acids. The CDR3, as DNA: TGTGCCAGCAGAGAAGGACAGGGCGGGCAGCCCCAGCATTTT. It translates to CASREGQGGQPQHF.

The J gene is TRBJ1-2, the V gene TRBV30; TRBD1 aligns across 10 bases. There are 13 residues in the CDR3. Germline assignment: CDR1 GTSNPN and CDR2 SVGIG (reference sequence). V gave up 2 bases and J gave up 8 bases; unmatched junction bases: 5. The CDR3 DNA is TGTGCCTGGAGTACGGGGACAGGGGACGGCTACACCTTC. It translates to CAWSTGTGDGYTF.

In this sample, this clone turned up once. This chain uses TRBV11-2 with TRBJ1-1, with D unclear. Per the germline V gene, CDR1 is SGHAT and CDR2 is FQNNGV. Trimming cost V 5 bases and J 11 bases, with 12 bases left between them. The CDR3 consists of 11 residues. CDR3 sequence (DNA): TGTGCCAGCAGCCGGGTTGCCTGGGCTTTCTTT. This translates into CASSRVAWAFF.

A remark on this clone: The sample carries other DNA sequences with the same CDR3. The chain uses TRBV29-1 and TRBJ2-1; the match to TRBD2 covers 9 bases. With 4 bases clipped from V and 1 base from J, the junction kept 2 bases outside the gene matches. CDR1 and CDR2 from the germline V gene are SQVTM and ANQGSEA. This CDR3 spans 14 amino acids. CDR3 amino acids: CSVAAGGSYNEQFF. The CDR3, as DNA: TGCAGCGTTGCAGCGGGGGGTTCCTACAATGAGCAGTTCTTC.

The chain employs TRBV3-1 (or the pseudogene TRBV3-2) and TRBJ1-6; a possible D gene is TRBD1 (5 bases). Germline CDR1 LGHDT, CDR2 YNNKEL (reference sequence). V lost 3 bases and J lost 9, with 12 bases in between. This CDR3 region has 14 residues. The CDR3 bases are TGTGCCAGCAGCCAGGTCATGGGGCGTTCACCCCTCCACTTT. Protein product: CASSQVMGRSPLHF.

The chain carries TRBV5-1 and TRBJ2-3; D remains unclear. The germline CDR1 and CDR2 sequences are SGHRS and YFSETQ. V was pared by 3 bases and J by 0 bases, with 8 bases between. This CDR3 is built from 14 residues. The CDR3 DNA reads TGCGCCAGCAGCTCCATTACTAGCACAGATACGCAGTATTTT. This translates into CASSSITSTDTQYF.